Each of the 10 T cell receptor beta chains below was sequenced from the same sample in a study of cytomegalovirus exposure and HLA in healthy donors. PCR used 60 Vbeta primers and 13 Jbeta primers. Repertoires were generated with immunoSEQ multiplex PCR, while TCRdb's copy carries only in-frame clones and drops some. The data hold about 170,000 clones, with 82% observed a single time. The sequenced material came from PBMCs. These receptors originate from a male donor in good health and CMV-seronegative.

The chain uses TRBV7-3 and TRBJ2-2; D is unclear. V was clipped by 2 bases and J by 9 bases, with 10 bases between them. The CDR3 is 13 amino acids. Germline lookup yields CDR1 SGHTA and CDR2 FQGTGA. CDR3: CASSLEPLRELFF. For the CDR3, the DNA is TGTGCCAGCAGCTTAGAGCCTCTGAGGGAGCTGTTTTTT.

The J gene is TRBJ2-5, the V gene TRBV19; 11 bases fit TRBD2. V gave up 4 bases and J gave up 6 bases; unmatched junction bases: 13. Germline values: CDR1 LNHDA, CDR2 SQIVND (reference sequence). This CDR3 contains 17 residues. The CDR3 region is CASSTKNGLAGPKTQYF. For the CDR3, the DNA is TGTGCCAGTAGTACCAAGAACGGACTAGCGGGCCCAAAGACCCAGTACTTC.

The J gene is TRBJ2-2, the V gene TRBV28; D is possibly TRBD2 (6 bases). Germline CDR1 MDHEN, CDR2 SYDVKM. The CDR3 runs to 15 residues. V was pared by 4 bases and J by 2 bases, with 11 bases between. The CDR3 DNA is TGTGCCAGCAGTTCCAGCGGACTAAACACCGGGGAGCTGTTTTTT. This sequence encodes CASSSSGLNTGELFF.

The CDR3 bases are TGTGCCAGCAGCGGGACGACAGGCCGTTGGGAAAAACTGTTTTTT. Translating it yields CASSGTTGRWEKLFF. The chain recombines TRBV5-6 with TRBJ1-4, with D perhaps matching TRBD1 (6 bases). The CDR3 contains 15 residues. The V end lost 4 bases, the J end lost 8 bases, and 18 bases lay between the germline ends. CDR1 and CDR2 from the germline V gene are SGHDT and YYEEEE.

The chain joins TRBV4-1 to TRBJ1-3, with TRBD1 identical over 7 bases. J gave up 0 bases and V 1 base, and 15 bases lay outside the gene matches. The V gene's germline CDR1 is MGHRA and CDR2 YSYEKL. The CDR3 loop spans 20 amino acids. The CDR3 DNA sequence: TGCGCCAGCAGCCAAGTCAAAGGGGGCGCAGTCGTCGGCTCTGGAAACACCATATATTTT. It specifies CASSQVKGGAVVGSGNTIYF.

This clone was seen just once. V is TRBV28 and J is TRBJ2-4; no clear D gene. This CDR3 contains 13 residues. Trimming left V 7 bases short and J 3 bases short, with 10 bases between. CDR1 is MDHEN, CDR2 SYDVKM, per germline. The CDR3 loop reads CASNSPHKNIQYF. CDR3 bases: TGTGCCAGCAACTCGCCTCACAAAAACATTCAGTACTTC. Using reference TRBV28 and TRBJ2-4 for the parts outside the CDR3, the full variable domain is DVKVTQSSRYLVKRTGEKVFLECVQDMDHENMFWYRQDPGLGLRLIYFSYDVKMKEKGDIPEGYSVSREKKERFSLILESASTNQTSMYLCASNSPHKNIQYFGAGTRLSVL.

The gene calls are TRBV27 and TRBJ2-1, with D uncertain. Trimming took off 3 bases at V and 8 bases at J, with 20 bases between the two ends. The CDR3 covers 16 residues. The germline gives CDR1 MNHEY, CDR2 SMNVEV (reference sequence). CDR3 nucleotides: TGTGCCAGCAGTTTTGAGTGGCGGAACCCACGGGATGAGCAGTTCTTC. Protein product: CASSFEWRNPRDEQFF.

The chain couples TRBV7-7 to TRBJ2-7, with D tentatively TRBD2 (6 bases). The CDR3 totals 15 residues. Germline CDR1 and CDR2: SSHAT and FNYEAQ (reference sequence). The V end lost 1 base, the J end lost 0 bases, and 10 bases lay between the germline ends. The chain's CDR3 is CASSLGDGGSYEQYF. DNA of the CDR3: TGTGCCAGCAGCTTAGGGGACGGGGGCTCCTACGAGCAGTACTTC. Full variable domain (rest looked up from reference TRBV7-7 and TRBJ2-7): GAGVSQSPRYKVTKRGQDVTLRCDPISSHATLYWYQQALGQGPEFLTYFNYEAQPDKSGLPSDRFSAERPEGSISTLTIQRTEQRDSAMYRCASSLGDGGSYEQYFGPGTRLTVT.

This clone was detected a few times. The V call is TRBV11-2, the J call TRBJ1-6; TRBD1 matches at 7 bases. Germline CDR1 SGHAT, CDR2 FQNNGV. This CDR3 has 14 amino acids. V gave up 8 bases and J gave up 7 bases; unmatched junction bases: 8. The DNA of the CDR3 is TGTGCCAGCCGACTTGCAGGGGGAAATTCACCCCTCCACTTT. Its protein is CASRLAGGNSPLHF.

This clone was detected once. The chain is built from TRBV5-1 and TRBJ1-1; TRBD1 might be the D (5 bases). Germline V lookup: CDR1 SGHRS, CDR2 YFSETQ. This CDR3 contains 17 residues. The V end lost 0 bases, the J end lost 0 bases, and 15 bases lay between the germline ends. The CDR3 reads CASSLGAGRVMNTEAFF. CDR3 nucleotide sequence: TGCGCCAGCAGCTTGGGGGCAGGGAGGGTCATGAACACTGAAGCTTTCTTT.